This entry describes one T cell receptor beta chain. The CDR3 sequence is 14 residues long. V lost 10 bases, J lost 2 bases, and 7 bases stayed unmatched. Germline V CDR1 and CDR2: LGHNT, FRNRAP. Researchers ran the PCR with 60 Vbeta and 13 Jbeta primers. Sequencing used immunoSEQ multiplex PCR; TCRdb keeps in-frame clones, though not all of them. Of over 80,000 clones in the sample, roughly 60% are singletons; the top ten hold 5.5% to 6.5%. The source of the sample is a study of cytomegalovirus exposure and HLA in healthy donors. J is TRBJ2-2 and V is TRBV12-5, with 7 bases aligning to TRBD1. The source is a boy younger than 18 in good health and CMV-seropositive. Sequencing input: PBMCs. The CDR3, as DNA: TGTGCTACCATGGACAGGAGAAACACCGGGGAGCTGTTTTTT. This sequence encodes CATMDRRNTGELFF.